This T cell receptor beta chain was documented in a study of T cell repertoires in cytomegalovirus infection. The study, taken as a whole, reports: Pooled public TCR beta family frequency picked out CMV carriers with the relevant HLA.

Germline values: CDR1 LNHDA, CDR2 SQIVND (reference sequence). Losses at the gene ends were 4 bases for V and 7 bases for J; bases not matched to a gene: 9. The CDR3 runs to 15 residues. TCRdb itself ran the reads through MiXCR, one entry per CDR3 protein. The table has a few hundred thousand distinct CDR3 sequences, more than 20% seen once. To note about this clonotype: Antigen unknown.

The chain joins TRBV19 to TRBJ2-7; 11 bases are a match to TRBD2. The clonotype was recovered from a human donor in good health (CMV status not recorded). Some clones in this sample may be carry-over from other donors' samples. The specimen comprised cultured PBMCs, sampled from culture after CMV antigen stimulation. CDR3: CASSTSLAGAGEQYF. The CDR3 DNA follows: TGTGCCAGTAGTACATCACTAGCGGGAGCGGGAGAGCAGTACTTC.